A selection of T cell receptor beta chains follows, all from one sample in a study of cytomegalovirus exposure and HLA in healthy donors. Repertoires were generated with immunoSEQ multiplex PCR, while TCRdb's copy carries only in-frame clones and drops some. The sample holds roughly 80,000 clones; roughly two thirds are singletons and the top ten take 5.5% to 8%. The sample consisted of PBMCs. These receptors all stem from a woman in her forties or fifties in good health and CMV-seropositive. Both conserved end residues are part of each CDR3. A D gene is named only where the DNA matches it firmly. For some rows the clone size is stated as once, few or many, or as a class when expanded; others skip it.

d_gene	abundance	v_gene	j_gene	CDR3nt	CDR3aa
.	.	TRBV5-1	TRBJ1-1	TGCGCCAGCAGCTTGGGGACATACATGAACACTGAAGCTTTCTTT	CASSLGTYMNTEAFF
TRBD2	.	TRBV10-2	TRBJ2-1	TGCGCCAGCCGCCCTGGGGCGGGGGGAGGCTACAATGAGCAGTTCTTC	CASRPGAGGGYNEQFF
.	few	TRBV11-3	TRBJ2-3	TGTGCCAGCAGCTTAGTAATCGCAGATACGCAGTATTTT	CASSLVIADTQYF
TRBD2	few	TRBV5-1	TRBJ2-7	TGCGCCAGCACAGCGGGGATGGAATACGAGCAGTACTTC	CASTAGMEYEQYF
.	.	TRBV5-1	TRBJ2-3	TGCGCCAGCAGCCCGACTCGCATCAACGGTACGCAGTATTTT	CASSPTRINGTQYF
.	few	TRBV6-5	TRBJ2-7	TGTGCCAGCAGTACAGGGCCCCAATCATTCTACGAGCAGTACTTC	CASSTGPQSFYEQYF
.	.	TRBV27	TRBJ1-4	TGTGCCAGCAGTCCCCGGATAGCCGTTGAAAAACTGTTTTTT	CASSPRIAVEKLFF
.	few	TRBV9	TRBJ2-5	TGTGCCAGCAGCGTACTACAGGGGCGGGGAGAGACCCAGTACTTC	CASSVLQGRGETQYF
.	once	TRBV18	TRBJ1-2	TGTGCCAGCTCACCAAGGAGAGCCGACTCGGATGGCTACACCTTC	CASSPRRADSDGYTF
.	.	TRBV28	TRBJ1-2	TGTGCCAGCAGCCTGGACAGTCGGCGTGGCTACACCTTC	CASSLDSRRGYTF
.	.	TRBV7-8	TRBJ1-5	TGTGCCAGCAGCGGGGGGGGCAATGCGCCCCAGCATTTT	CASSGGGNAPQHF
TRBD1	.	TRBV27	TRBJ1-6	TGTGCCAGCAGTTTAACAGGGGGCCCACGGGGGCCCCTCCACTTT	CASSLTGGPRGPLHF
TRBD2	.	TRBV27	TRBJ2-5	TGTGCCAGCAGTTTATCGTTCCTAGCGGGGGGAAATCCTCTCCGCCGCAAAGAGACCCAGTACTTC	CASSLSFLAGGNPLRRKETQYF
TRBD1	.	TRBV5-1	TRBJ2-5	TGCGCCAGCACCATCACAGGGGGCGAAGAGACCCAGTACTTC	CASTITGGEETQYF
TRBD1	.	TRBV7-9	TRBJ2-1	TGTGCCAGCAGAGCGCCGGTCAGGACAGGGGTCAATGAGCAGTTCTTC	CASRAPVRTGVNEQFF
TRBD1	.	TRBV28	TRBJ2-4	TGTGCCAGCAGTACCGCTGGGACAGGGTCGAAAAACATTCAGTACTTC	CASSTAGTGSKNIQYF
TRBD2	.	TRBV5-1	TRBJ2-6	TGCGCCAGCAGCTTGGCCGCGGGGAGGGTTGGGGCCAACGTCCTGACTTTC	CASSLAAGRVGANVLTF
.	.	TRBV28	TRBJ2-6	TGTGCCAGCGGGAGATTCTCTGGGGCCAACGTCCTGACTTTC	CASGRFSGANVLTF
.	.	TRBV5-1	TRBJ2-1	TGCGCCAGCAGCTGGAATAGGGGCAATGAGCAGTTCTTC	CASSWNRGNEQFF
.	few	TRBV7-9	TRBJ1-1	TGTGCCAGCAGCTCGCAGGACGTTCCGGGGACTGAAGCTTTCTTT	CASSSQDVPGTEAFF
.	.	TRBV7-8	TRBJ2-6	TGTGCCAGCAGCTTAGTGGCGGGCCCCTCTGGGGCCAACGTCCTGACTTTC	CASSLVAGPSGANVLTF
.	.	TRBV2	TRBJ2-7	TGTGCCAGCAGCGAACTTACACCCTACGAGCAGTACTTC	CASSELTPYEQYF
TRBD1	.	TRBV27	TRBJ2-6	TGTGCCAGCAGTTTCGGGACAGCGATCTCTGGGGCCAACGTCCTGACTTTC	CASSFGTAISGANVLTF
.	few	TRBV10-3	TRBJ2-1	TGTGCCATCAGTGAGTCCGGGGGGCCAAATGAGCAGTTCTTC	CAISESGGPNEQFF
TRBD1	once	TRBV6-5	TRBJ2-2	TGTGCCAGCAGTCCCGACAGGGGAATTAACGGGGAGCTGTTTTTT	CASSPDRGINGELFF
.	once	TRBV19	TRBJ1-1	TGTGCCAGTATCGCAGGGGTGGCTGAAGCTTTCTTT	CASIAGVAEAFF
TRBD2	.	TRBV4-2	TRBJ2-3	TGTGCCAGCAGCCAAGCTATTTCTACGGGGGGGTCAGATACGCAGTATTTT	CASSQAISTGGSDTQYF
TRBD1	once	TRBV5-1	TRBJ2-7	TGCGCCAGCAGCTTTGGCTTCGGGACAGGGGTAGTTGAGCAGTACTTC	CASSFGFGTGVVEQYF
.	few	TRBV18	TRBJ1-2	TGTGCCAGCTCTCCAGCCGATAGCTATGGCTACACCTTC	CASSPADSYGYTF
TRBD2	.	TRBV19	TRBJ2-7	TGTGCCAGTAGTATTACTAGCGGGGGAATTTACGAGCAGTACTTC	CASSITSGGIYEQYF
TRBD2	.	TRBV2	TRBJ2-7	TGTGCCAGCAGTGAACTACAGACTAGCGGCGAGTTCTTC	CASSELQTSGEFF
.	once	TRBV5-4	TRBJ2-1	TGTGCCAGCAGCTTGGGGGCCAATGAGCAGTTCTTC	CASSLGANEQFF
.	.	TRBV6-1	TRBJ2-5	TGTGCCAGCAGTGTCCAGATCCAAGAGACCCAGTACTTC	CASSVQIQETQYF
.	.	TRBV6-5	TRBJ1-1	TGTGCCAGCAGTTACCAACAGGGTCTAAGGGAAGCTTTCTTT	CASSYQQGLREAFF
.	.	TRBV11-1	TRBJ1-2	TGTGCCAGCAGCGATGCGTATAGCTATGGCTACACCTTC	CASSDAYSYGYTF
TRBD2	.	TRBV5-6	TRBJ2-2	TGTGCCAGCTGGGGACTAGCGGGGAACACCGGGGAGCTGTTTTTT	CASWGLAGNTGELFF
.	.	TRBV27	TRBJ1-1	TGTGCCAGCAGTACCCGGAGGTCGCTGAACACTGAAGCTTTCTTT	CASSTRRSLNTEAFF
.	.	TRBV4-1	TRBJ1-1	TGCGCCAGCAGCCAAGCTGTGTCTCGGGAGAAAGCTTTCTTT	CASSQAVSREKAFF
.	.	TRBV6-1	TRBJ1-4	TGTGCCAGCAGTGCAATGGACTCAGCCCCAACTAATGAAAAACTGTTTTTT	CASSAMDSAPTNEKLFF
.	.	TRBV10-3	TRBJ1-1	TGTGCCATCAGATCGACAGAACGGAACACTGAAGCTTTCTTT	CAIRSTERNTEAFF
TRBD1	.	TRBV27	TRBJ1-2	TGTGCCAGCCGTACGACAGGGGGTGGGTATGGCTACACCTTC	CASRTTGGGYGYTF
.	.	TRBV2	TRBJ2-7	TGTGCCAGCAGCCTACTACAGGGTTCTCGCGAGCAGTACTTC	CASSLLQGSREQYF
.	.	TRBV5-1	TRBJ1-2	TGCGCCAGCAGCTTGGATGCAGGGAAAAATGGCTACACCTTC	CASSLDAGKNGYTF
.	.	TRBV10-3	TRBJ2-7	TGTGCCATCGGTCAGAGGTCCTACGAGCAGTACTTC	CAIGQRSYEQYF
TRBD1	.	TRBV27	TRBJ1-1	TGTGCCAGCAGGGCGGAGGGGGCCCTTGAAGCTTTCTTT	CASRAEGALEAFF
.	few	TRBV6-6	TRBJ2-2	TGTGCCAGCAGTTACACCAGGACTCCGGAGCTGTTTTTT	CASSYTRTPELFF
.	.	TRBV5-1	TRBJ2-3	TGCGCCAGCAGCTTGTTAGCTAGTTCTAAAGATACGCAGTATTTT	CASSLLASSKDTQYF
TRBD1	.	TRBV6-5	TRBJ2-3	TGTGCCAGCAGTTTAAGGGGGCCAGATACGCAGTATTTT	CASSLRGPDTQYF